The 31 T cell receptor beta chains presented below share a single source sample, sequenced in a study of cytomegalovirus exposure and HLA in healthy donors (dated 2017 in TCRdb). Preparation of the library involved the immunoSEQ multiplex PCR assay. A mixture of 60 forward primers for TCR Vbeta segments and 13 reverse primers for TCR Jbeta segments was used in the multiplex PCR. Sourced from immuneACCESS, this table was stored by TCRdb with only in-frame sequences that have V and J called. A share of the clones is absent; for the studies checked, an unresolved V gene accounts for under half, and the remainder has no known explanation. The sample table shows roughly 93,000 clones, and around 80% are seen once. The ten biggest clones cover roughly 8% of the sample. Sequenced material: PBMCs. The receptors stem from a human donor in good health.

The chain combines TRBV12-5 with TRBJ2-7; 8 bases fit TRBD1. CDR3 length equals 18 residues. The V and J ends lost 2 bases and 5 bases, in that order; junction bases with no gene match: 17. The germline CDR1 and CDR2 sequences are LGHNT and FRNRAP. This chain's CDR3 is CASGLNEMSRGPGNEQYF. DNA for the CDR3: TGTGCTAGTGGTTTGAACGAAATGTCCAGGGGGCCTGGTAACGAGCAGTACTTC.

CDR3 in DNA: TGTGCCAGCAGTCTGGGGAATAGCGGTCCTTTCGAGCAGTACTTC. Its translation: CASSLGNSGPFEQYF. The V call is TRBV11-2, the J call TRBJ2-7; D is perhaps TRBD2 (6 bases). Trimming pared 6 bases from V and 6 bases from J, leaving 21 bases between. This CDR3 has 15 residues. Per the germline V gene, CDR1 is SGHAT and CDR2 is FQNNGV.

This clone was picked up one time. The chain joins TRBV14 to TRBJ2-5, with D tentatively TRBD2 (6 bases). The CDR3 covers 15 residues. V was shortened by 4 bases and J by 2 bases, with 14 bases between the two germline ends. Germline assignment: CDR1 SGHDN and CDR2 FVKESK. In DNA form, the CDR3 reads TGTGCCAGCAGCCCGACTAGAATTTGGCAAGAGACCCAGTACTTC. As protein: CASSPTRIWQETQYF. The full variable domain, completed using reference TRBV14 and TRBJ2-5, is EAGVTQFPSHSVIEKGQTVTLRCDPISGHDNLYWYRRVMGKEIKFLLHFVKESKQDESGMPNNRFLAERTGGTYSTLKVQPAELEDSGVYFCASSPTRIWQETQYFGPGTRLLVL.

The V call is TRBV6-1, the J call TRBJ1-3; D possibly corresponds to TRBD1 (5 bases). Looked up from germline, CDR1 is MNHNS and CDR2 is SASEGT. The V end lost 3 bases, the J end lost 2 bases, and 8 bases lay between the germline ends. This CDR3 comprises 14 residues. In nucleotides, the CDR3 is TGTGCCAGCAGTGATAGCAGGGCTGGAAACACCATATATTTT. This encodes CASSDSRAGNTIYF.

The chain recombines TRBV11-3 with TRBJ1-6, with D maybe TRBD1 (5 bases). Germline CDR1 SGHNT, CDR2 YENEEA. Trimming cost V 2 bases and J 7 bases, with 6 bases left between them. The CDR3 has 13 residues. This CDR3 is CASSLQGNSPLHF. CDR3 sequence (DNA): TGTGCCAGCAGCTTACAGGGAAATTCACCCCTCCACTTT.

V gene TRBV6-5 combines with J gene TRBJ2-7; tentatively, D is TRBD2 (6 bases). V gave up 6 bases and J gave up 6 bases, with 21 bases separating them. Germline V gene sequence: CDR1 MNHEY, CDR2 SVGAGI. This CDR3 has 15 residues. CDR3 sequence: CASSLGGAMVSEQYF. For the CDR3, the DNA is TGTGCCAGCAGCCTTGGCGGGGCTATGGTCTCCGAGCAGTACTTC.

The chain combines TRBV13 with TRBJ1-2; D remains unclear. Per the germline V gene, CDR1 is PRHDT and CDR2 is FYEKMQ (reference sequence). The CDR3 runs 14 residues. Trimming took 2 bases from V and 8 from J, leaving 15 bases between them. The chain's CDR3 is CASSLFGSAGGYTF. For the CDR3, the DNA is TGTGCCAGCAGCTTATTTGGGTCGGCGGGAGGCTACACCTTC.

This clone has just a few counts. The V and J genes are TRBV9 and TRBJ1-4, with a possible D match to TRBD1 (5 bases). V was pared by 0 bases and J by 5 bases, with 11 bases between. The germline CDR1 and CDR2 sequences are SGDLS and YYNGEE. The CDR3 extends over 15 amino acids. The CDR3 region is CASSVATGRNEKLFF. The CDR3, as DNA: TGTGCCAGCAGCGTAGCTACAGGCAGGAATGAAAAACTGTTTTTT.

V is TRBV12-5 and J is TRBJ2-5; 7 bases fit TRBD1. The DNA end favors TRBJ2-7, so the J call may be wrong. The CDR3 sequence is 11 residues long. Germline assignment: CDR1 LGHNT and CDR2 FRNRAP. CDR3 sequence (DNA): TGTGCTAGTGGTCAGGGGGACGAGCAGTACTTC. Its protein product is CASGQGDEQYF.

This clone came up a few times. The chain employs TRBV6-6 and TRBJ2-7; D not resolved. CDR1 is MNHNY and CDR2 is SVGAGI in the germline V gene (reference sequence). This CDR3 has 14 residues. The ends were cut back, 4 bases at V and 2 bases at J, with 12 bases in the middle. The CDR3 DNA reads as TGTGCCAGCAGTTCTTTGCCAGGCGCCTACGAGCAGTACTTC. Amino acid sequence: CASSSLPGAYEQYF.

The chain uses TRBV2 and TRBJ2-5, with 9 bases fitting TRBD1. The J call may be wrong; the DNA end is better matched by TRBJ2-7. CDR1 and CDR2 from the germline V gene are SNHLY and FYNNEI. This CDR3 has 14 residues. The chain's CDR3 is CASRDDRGTYEQYF. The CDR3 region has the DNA TGTGCCAGCAGAGACGACAGGGGGACCTACGAGCAGTACTTC.

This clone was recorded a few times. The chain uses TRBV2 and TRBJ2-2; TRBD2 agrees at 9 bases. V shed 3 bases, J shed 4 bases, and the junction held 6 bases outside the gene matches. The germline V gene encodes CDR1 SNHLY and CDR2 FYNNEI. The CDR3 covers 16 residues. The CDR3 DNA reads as TGTGCCAGCAGTGACTCCCTAGCGGGGTTCACCGGGGAGCTGTTTTTT. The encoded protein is CASSDSLAGFTGELFF.

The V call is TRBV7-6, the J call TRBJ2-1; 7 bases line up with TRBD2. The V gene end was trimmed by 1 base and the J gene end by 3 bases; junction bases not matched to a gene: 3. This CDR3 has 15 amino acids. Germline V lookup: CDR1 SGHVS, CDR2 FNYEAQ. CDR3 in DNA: TGTGCCAGCAGCTTAGGTTCTAGCGGCTACAATGAGCAGTTCTTC. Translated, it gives CASSLGSSGYNEQFF. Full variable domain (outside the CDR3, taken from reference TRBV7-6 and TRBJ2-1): GAGVSQSPRYKVTKRGQDVALRCDPISGHVSLYWYRQALGQGPEFLTYFNYEAQQDKSGLPNDRFSAERPEGSISTLTIQRTEQRDSAMYRCASSLGSSGYNEQFFGPGTRLTVL.

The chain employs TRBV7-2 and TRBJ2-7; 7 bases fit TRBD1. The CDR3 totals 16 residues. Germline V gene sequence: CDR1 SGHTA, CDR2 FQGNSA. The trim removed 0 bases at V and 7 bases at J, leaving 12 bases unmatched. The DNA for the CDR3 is TGTGCCAGCAGCTTAGCTTTAGGGGGCCAATCGGGTGAGCAGTACTTC. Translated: CASSLALGGQSGEQYF. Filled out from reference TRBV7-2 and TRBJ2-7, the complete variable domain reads GAGVSQSPSNKVTEKGKDVELRCDPISGHTALYWYRQSLGQGLEFLIYFQGNSAPDKSGLPSDRFSAERTGGSVSTLTIQRTQQEDSAVYLCASSLALGGQSGEQYFGPGTRLTVT.

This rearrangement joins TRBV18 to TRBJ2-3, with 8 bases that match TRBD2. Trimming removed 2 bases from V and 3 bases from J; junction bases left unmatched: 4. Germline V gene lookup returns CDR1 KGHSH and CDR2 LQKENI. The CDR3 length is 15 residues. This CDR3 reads CASSPKAGGTDTQYF. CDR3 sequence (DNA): TGTGCCAGCTCACCAAAGGCGGGAGGAACAGATACGCAGTATTTT.

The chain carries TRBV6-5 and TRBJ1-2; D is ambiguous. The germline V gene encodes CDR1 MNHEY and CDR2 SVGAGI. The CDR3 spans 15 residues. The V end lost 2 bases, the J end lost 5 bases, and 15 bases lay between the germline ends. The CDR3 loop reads CASSYDAGAGYGYTF. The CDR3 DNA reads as TGTGCCAGCAGTTACGATGCGGGCGCCGGGTATGGCTACACCTTC.

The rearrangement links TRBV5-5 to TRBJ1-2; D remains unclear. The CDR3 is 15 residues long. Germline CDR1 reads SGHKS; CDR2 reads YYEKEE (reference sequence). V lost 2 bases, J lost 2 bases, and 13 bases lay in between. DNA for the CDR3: TGTGCCAGCAGCTTCTCCGGGGTAGTCAACTATGGCTACACCTTC. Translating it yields CASSFSGVVNYGYTF.

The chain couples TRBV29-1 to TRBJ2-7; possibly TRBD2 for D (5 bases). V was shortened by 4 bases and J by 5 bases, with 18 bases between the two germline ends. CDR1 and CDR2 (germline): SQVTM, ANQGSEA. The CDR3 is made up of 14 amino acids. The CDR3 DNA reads TGCAGCGTTGCATTCCCAGGACTTATCAACGAGCAGTACTTC. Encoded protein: CSVAFPGLINEQYF.

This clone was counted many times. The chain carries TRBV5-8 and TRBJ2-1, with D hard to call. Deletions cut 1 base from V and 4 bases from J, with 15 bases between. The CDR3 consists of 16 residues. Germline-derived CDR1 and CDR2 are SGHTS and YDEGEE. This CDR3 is CASSLSALVLYNEQFF. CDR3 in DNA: TGTGCCAGCAGCTTGTCCGCTCTAGTACTTTACAATGAGCAGTTCTTC.

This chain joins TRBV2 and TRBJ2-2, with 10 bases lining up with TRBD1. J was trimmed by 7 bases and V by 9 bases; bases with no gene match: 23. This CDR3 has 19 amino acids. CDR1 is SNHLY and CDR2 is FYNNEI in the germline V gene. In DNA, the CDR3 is TGTGCCAGGGGGGGGGCCGCCGGGACAGGGGCCTTACGTGGCGGGGAGCTGTTTTTT. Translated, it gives CARGGAAGTGALRGGELFF.

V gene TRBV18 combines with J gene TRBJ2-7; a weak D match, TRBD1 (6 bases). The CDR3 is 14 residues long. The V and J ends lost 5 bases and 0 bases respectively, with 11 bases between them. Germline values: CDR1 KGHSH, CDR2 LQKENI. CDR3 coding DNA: TGTGCCAGCTCATCCGACAGGAGCTCCTACGAGCAGTACTTC. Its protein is CASSSDRSSYEQYF.

As DNA, the CDR3 is TGTGCCAGCAGTTACAGACAGACCCCGCATGAGCAGTTCTTC. This gives the protein CASSYRQTPHEQFF. The rearrangement uses TRBV6-6 and TRBJ2-1, with D tentatively TRBD1 (5 bases). The CDR3 spans 14 residues. Looked up from germline, CDR1 is MNHNY and CDR2 is SVGAGI (reference sequence). V was clipped by 2 bases and J by 8 bases, with 13 bases between them.

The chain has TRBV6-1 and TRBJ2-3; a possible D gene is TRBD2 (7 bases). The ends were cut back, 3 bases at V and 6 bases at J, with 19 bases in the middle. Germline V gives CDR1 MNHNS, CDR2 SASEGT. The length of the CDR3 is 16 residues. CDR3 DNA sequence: TGTGCCAGCAGTGAGGGGGTGGGAGGGGGGCGGGATACGCAGTATTTT. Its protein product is CASSEGVGGGRDTQYF.

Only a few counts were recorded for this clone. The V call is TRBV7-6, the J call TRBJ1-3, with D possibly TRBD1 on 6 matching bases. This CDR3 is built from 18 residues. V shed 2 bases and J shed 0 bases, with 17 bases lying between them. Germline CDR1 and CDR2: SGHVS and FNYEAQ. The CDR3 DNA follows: TGTGCCAGCAGCTTAAATTCGGGACAAGCCTTCTCTGGAAACACCATATATTTT. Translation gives CASSLNSGQAFSGNTIYF.

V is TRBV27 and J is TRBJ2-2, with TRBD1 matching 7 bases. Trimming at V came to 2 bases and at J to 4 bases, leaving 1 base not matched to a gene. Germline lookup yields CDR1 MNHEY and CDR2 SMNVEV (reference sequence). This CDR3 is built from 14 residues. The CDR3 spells CASSLRDSTGELFF. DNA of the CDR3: TGTGCCAGCAGTTTAAGGGACAGCACCGGGGAGCTGTTTTTT.

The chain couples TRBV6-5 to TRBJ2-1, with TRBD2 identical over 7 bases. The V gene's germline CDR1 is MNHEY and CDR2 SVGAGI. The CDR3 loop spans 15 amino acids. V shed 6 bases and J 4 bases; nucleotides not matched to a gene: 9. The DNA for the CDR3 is TGTGCCAGCAGCCAATTTACTAGCGCATACAATGAGCAGTTCTTC. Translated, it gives CASSQFTSAYNEQFF.

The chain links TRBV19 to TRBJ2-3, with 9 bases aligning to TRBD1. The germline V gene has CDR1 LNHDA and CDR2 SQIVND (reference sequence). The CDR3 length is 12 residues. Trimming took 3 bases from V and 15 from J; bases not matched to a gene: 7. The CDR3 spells CASSITGGAGYF. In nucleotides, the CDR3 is TGTGCCAGTAGTATCACAGGGGGCGCGGGATATTTT.

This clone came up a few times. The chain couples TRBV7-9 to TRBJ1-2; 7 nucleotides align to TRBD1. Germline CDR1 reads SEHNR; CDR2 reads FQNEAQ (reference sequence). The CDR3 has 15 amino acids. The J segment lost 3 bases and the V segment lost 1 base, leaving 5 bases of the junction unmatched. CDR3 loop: CASSLVAGGHYGYTF. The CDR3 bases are TGTGCCAGCAGCTTAGTCGCAGGGGGGCACTATGGCTACACCTTC.

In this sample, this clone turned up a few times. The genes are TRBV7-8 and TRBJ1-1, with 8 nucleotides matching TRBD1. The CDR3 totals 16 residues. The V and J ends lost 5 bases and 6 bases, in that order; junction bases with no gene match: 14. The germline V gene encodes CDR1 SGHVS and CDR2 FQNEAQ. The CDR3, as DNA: TGTGCCAGCAGCCCACGCGGGACAGGAGATTGGGCTGAAGCTTTCTTT. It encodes CASSPRGTGDWAEAFF.

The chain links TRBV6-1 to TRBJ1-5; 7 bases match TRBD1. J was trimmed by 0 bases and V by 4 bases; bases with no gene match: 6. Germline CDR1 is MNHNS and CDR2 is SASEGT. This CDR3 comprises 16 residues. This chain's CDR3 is CASSVTGAVSNQPQHF. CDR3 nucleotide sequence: TGTGCCAGCAGTGTAACAGGGGCGGTTAGCAATCAGCCCCAGCATTTT.

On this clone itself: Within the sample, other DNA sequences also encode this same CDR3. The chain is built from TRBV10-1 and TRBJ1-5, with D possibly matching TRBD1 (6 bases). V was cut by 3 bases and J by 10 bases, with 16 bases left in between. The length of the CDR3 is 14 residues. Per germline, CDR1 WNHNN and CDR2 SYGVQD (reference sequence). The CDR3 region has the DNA TGCGCCAGCAGTGATACCGGGACACCCCAACCCCAGCATTTT. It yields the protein CASSDTGTPQPQHF.